This TCR beta chain was captured by sequencing in a study of control samples from healthy donors and cancer patients. The germline gives CDR1 SGHTS, CDR2 YDEGEE. The CDR3 is 15 amino acids. The V and J ends lost 2 bases and 1 base respectively, with 10 bases between them. Sequencing was performed with immunoSEQ multiplex PCR; in TCRdb, only in-frame clones are kept and a portion is missing. The sample contains 150,000 or so clones, 88% of which appear only once. The chain couples TRBV5-8 to TRBJ1-5; no clear D. This clonotype originated in a man aged 18 to 30 in good health. Material for sequencing was blood. As DNA, the CDR3 is TGTGCCAGCAGCTTTACCGGGAGAAGCAATCAGCCCCAGCATTTT. It encodes CASSFTGRSNQPQHF.